This T cell receptor beta chain came from a study of cytomegalovirus exposure and HLA in healthy donors. General observations from the study: Common viral pathogens (according to a later analysis) appeared linked to several of the most significant clusters.

From germline, CDR1 is MDHEN and CDR2 SYDVKM. V lost 8 bases to trimming and J lost 2 bases, with 10 bases between them. This CDR3 is 12 amino acids long. The PCR used 60 Vbeta and 13 Jbeta primers. Sequenced by immunoSEQ multiplex PCR; TCRdb stores in-frame clones only, minus some. The table includes under 200,000 clones, around 78% detected once. Concerning this clone: Its antigen is unidentified.

V is TRBV28 and J is TRBJ2-7, with D perhaps matching TRBD1 (6 bases). The sequencing sample was made of PBMCs. The TCR comes from a middle-aged woman in good health and CMV-seropositive. CDR3 residues: CASAQGPYEQYF. The CDR3 coding sequence is TGTGCCAGCGCACAGGGTCCCTACGAGCAGTACTTC.